The next 2 T cell receptor beta chains were all read from a single sample in a study of blood T cells in healthy people across ages. A J-beta primer mix and a sample-barcoded 5' primer were used in a second PCR of about 6 to 12 cycles. TCRdb independently ran MiXCR on the 5' RACE reads; one entry per CDR3 protein. The sample records approximately 790,000 distinct CDR3 sequences, 62% being singletons. The sample consisted of blood. These receptors originate from a man in his thirties or forties in good health.

CDR3 in DNA: TGCAGCGTTGCTAGCGGGGGGGATTACAATGAGCAGTTCTTC. It translates to CSVASGGDYNEQFF. The rearrangement links TRBV29-1 to TRBJ2-1; 12 nucleotides align to TRBD2. The CDR3 extends over 14 amino acids. Germline V lookup: CDR1 SQVTM, CDR2 ANQGSEA. V lost 4 bases to trimming and J lost 4 bases; unmatched junction nucleotides: 2.

The CDR3 here is CATSGEVGYTF. The CDR3 DNA sequence: TGTGCCACCAGTGGTGAGGTTGGCTACACCTTC. The chain carries TRBV24-1 and TRBJ1-2; no reliable D call. V was clipped by 5 bases and J by 7 bases, with 7 bases between them. The CDR3 contains 11 residues. Germline V gene lookup returns CDR1 KGHDR and CDR2 SFDVKD.